This record concerns one T cell receptor beta chain sequence. The data originate from a study of blood T cell repertoires in COVID-19. About the study: The samples span acute and convalescent COVID-19 from the United States, Italy and Spain. T cells, B-cell-depleted T cells, or PBMCs provided the cDNA or gDNA that served as material.

V was shortened by 1 base and J by 5 bases, with 14 bases between the two germline ends. Germline-derived CDR1 and CDR2 are SSHAT and FNYEAQ (reference sequence). The CDR3 runs to 15 residues. Original data processing: Reference gene primer amplification yielded estimated nucleated cell counts. The method was immunoSEQ multiplex PCR; TCRdb's version includes in-frame clones alone and lacks a portion of them. The DNA was the basis for D and trimming; V, J and clone size are from that table. The sample yields approximately 86,000 clones, 89% seen once. This receptor was taken from a man aged 50 or older with acute or convalescent COVID-19. The source material was peripheral blood. V gene TRBV7-7 combines with J gene TRBJ2-5, with D hard to call. The chain's CDR3 is CASSLVGTGRETQYF. CDR3 nucleotides: TGTGCCAGCAGCTTAGTAGGTACGGGTCGGGAGACCCAGTACTTC.